Below, 26 T cell receptor beta chains from the same sample are listed, as sequenced in a study of blood T cell repertoires in COVID-19. The data were produced by immunoSEQ multiplex PCR, yet TCRdb's version contains in-frame clones alone and is incomplete. The data hold more than 200,000 clones, with 80% to 85% observed a single time. The sequenced sample was peripheral blood. These receptors originate from a woman of 80 years or more with COVID-19, enrolled during active disease.

The gene calls are TRBV7-2 and TRBJ2-5, with a possible D match to TRBD1 (6 bases). Germline loops: CDR1 SGHTA, CDR2 FQGNSA. The CDR3 has 14 residues. V shed 5 bases and J shed 5 bases, with 15 bases lying between them. CDR3 residues: CASSPPGGGETQYF. CDR3 sequence (DNA): TGTGCCAGCAGCCCCCCTGGGGGCGGGGAGACCCAGTACTTC.

The sample holds one count of this clone. The genes are TRBV7-2 and TRBJ2-5, with TRBD2 matching over 9 bases. The CDR3 has 15 amino acids. J gave up 5 bases and V 1 base, and 5 bases lay outside the gene matches. Looked up from germline, CDR1 is SGHTA and CDR2 is FQGNSA. CDR3 DNA: TGTGCCAGCAGCTTAGAGGCGGGGGGGCCTGAGACCCAGTACTTC. Protein sequence: CASSLEAGGPETQYF.

This clone was observed a handful of times. The chain joins TRBV6-5 to TRBJ1-5; possibly TRBD1 for D (6 bases). Between the trimmed V and J ends, which lost 8 bases and 2 bases, there was a span of 13 bases. This CDR3 spans 14 amino acids. Looked up from germline, CDR1 is MNHEY and CDR2 is SVGAGI. CDR3 sequence (DNA): TGTGCCAGCGCCTACAGGGCTGGCAATCAGCCCCAGCATTTT. It is translated as CASAYRAGNQPQHF.

The rearrangement uses TRBV29-1 and TRBJ2-3; 7 bases line up with TRBD1. Per the germline V gene, CDR1 is SQVTM and CDR2 is ANQGSEA. The ends lost 6 bases at V and 1 base at J; junction bases unmatched: 19. This CDR3 has 18 amino acids. CDR3 sequence: CSVVGTARAGVGTDTQYF. CDR3 DNA sequence: TGCAGCGTGGTCGGGACAGCGAGGGCAGGGGTGGGCACAGATACGCAGTATTTT.

CDR3 in DNA: TGTGCCACCCGACAGGGGTATCAGCCCCAGCATTTT. It encodes CATRQGYQPQHF. V and J are TRBV28 and TRBJ1-5; TRBD1 matches 8 bases. V shed 10 bases, J shed 5 bases, and the junction held 4 bases outside the gene matches. The CDR3 totals 12 residues. Germline CDR1 and CDR2: MDHEN and SYDVKM.

The sample holds one count of this clone. The chain links TRBV11-2 to TRBJ2-3; TRBD2 matches 9 bases. CDR3 length equals 17 residues. CDR1 and CDR2 (germline): SGHAT, FQNNGV. Trimming at V came to 2 bases and at J to 5 bases, leaving 11 bases not matched to a gene. This chain's CDR3 is CASSLSSGAGKVDTQYF. CDR3 DNA sequence: TGTGCCAGCAGCTTATCTAGCGGGGCGGGAAAGGTAGATACGCAGTATTTT.

As to this clone: Other nucleotide sequences from this sample produce the same CDR3. The genes are TRBV5-1 and TRBJ1-1, with 7 bases lining up with TRBD1. V was pared by 0 bases and J by 0 bases, with 2 bases of the junction left unmatched. The CDR3 runs to 15 residues. Germline V gives CDR1 SGHRS, CDR2 YFSETQ. This chain's CDR3 is CASSLGQGMNTEAFF. The DNA for the CDR3 is TGCGCCAGCAGCTTGGGACAGGGTATGAACACTGAAGCTTTCTTT.

The chain joins TRBV5-6 to TRBJ2-7; 7 nucleotides line up with TRBD1. The CDR3 runs 14 residues. Germline V gene data show CDR1 as SGHDT and CDR2 as YYEEEE. V gave up 3 bases and J gave up 2 bases; unmatched junction bases: 5. The CDR3 DNA is TGTGCCAGCAGCTCTTTGGGACAGCCCTACGAGCAGTACGTC. Translating it yields CASSSLGQPYEQYV.

This clone has more than one count but fewer than ten. The chain has TRBV15 and TRBJ1-6; no definite D call. The germline gives CDR1 LNHNV, CDR2 YYDKDF (reference sequence). Trimming pared 0 bases from V and 9 bases from J, leaving 18 bases between. The CDR3 is made up of 17 amino acids. Written as DNA, the CDR3 is TGTGCCACCAGCAGAGAACTCGGGTCTTGGTCGGGTTCACCCCTCCACTTT. The encoded protein is CATSRELGSWSGSPLHF.

The chain combines TRBV7-2 with TRBJ2-3; tentatively, D is TRBD2 (5 bases). Trimming shortened V by 6 bases and J by 6 bases, and 7 bases separated the two germline ends. The CDR3 runs 11 residues. CDR1 SGHTA and CDR2 FQGNSA come from the germline V gene. CDR3 amino acids: CASRLGDTQYF. The CDR3 coding sequence is TGTGCCAGCAGACTAGGGGATACGCAGTATTTT.

The chain's CDR3 is CASSIDRPNEKLFF. The CDR3 DNA reads TGCGCCAGCAGCATCGACAGGCCTAATGAAAAACTGTTTTTT. This sequence joins TRBV5-1 and TRBJ1-4; D perhaps matches TRBD1 (6 bases). The CDR3 spans 14 residues. The germline V gene encodes CDR1 SGHRS and CDR2 YFSETQ. V lost 4 bases to trimming and J lost 3 bases, with 10 bases between them.

The chain combines TRBV19 with TRBJ1-6, with TRBD1 matching 10 bases. V shed 3 bases and J 7 bases; nucleotides not matched to a gene: 0. Germline CDR1 reads LNHDA; CDR2 reads SQIVND (reference sequence). The CDR3 loop spans 14 amino acids. In DNA, the CDR3 is TGTGCCAGTAGTATGGACAGGGGGAATTCACCCCTCCACTTT. This codes for CASSMDRGNSPLHF.

V usage is TRBV7-2 and J usage is TRBJ1-2; TRBD1 might be the D (6 bases). Trimming removed 5 bases at V and 6 bases at J, with 19 bases between. The V gene's germline CDR1 is SGHTA and CDR2 FQGNSA. CDR3 length: 15 amino acids. Written as DNA, the CDR3 is TGTGCCAGCAGCCAACAGCCGGCAGGGGTTCATGGCTACACCTTC. Encoded protein: CASSQQPAGVHGYTF.

The chain couples TRBV4-2 to TRBJ1-4; D unclear. The CDR3 totals 13 residues. Per germline, CDR1 LGHNA and CDR2 YNFKEQ. Trimming left V 4 bases short and J 8 bases short, with 11 bases between. Written as DNA, the CDR3 is TGTGCCAGCAGCCTCAATCCAGTGGAAAAACTGTTTTTT. Amino acids: CASSLNPVEKLFF.

The V call is TRBV19, the J call TRBJ2-7; 7 bases match TRBD1. In germline, CDR1 is LNHDA, CDR2 SQIVND (reference sequence). This CDR3 comprises 13 residues. Losses at the gene ends were 8 bases for V and 1 base for J; bases not matched to a gene: 5. Here the CDR3 DNA reads TGTGCCAGTTTGGACAGGCTTTCCTACGAGCAGTACTTC. Protein product: CASLDRLSYEQYF.

The chain uses TRBV3-1 (or the pseudogene TRBV3-2) and TRBJ1-5; 10 bases map to TRBD1. Germline V gene lookup returns CDR1 LGHDT and CDR2 YNNKEL (reference sequence). V shed 4 bases and J 6 bases; nucleotides not matched to a gene: 3. This CDR3 contains 14 residues. CDR3 bases: TGTGCCAGCAGCCGCGGGACAGGGGTTCAGCCCCAGCATTTT. It specifies CASSRGTGVQPQHF.

This sequence joins TRBV3-1 (or the pseudogene TRBV3-2) and TRBJ2-7; 8 bases align to TRBD1. The CDR3 extends over 14 amino acids. V dropped 2 bases and J dropped 4; count of bases not matched to a gene: 4. CDR1 is LGHDT, CDR2 YNNKEL, per germline (reference sequence). CDR3 DNA sequence: TGTGCCAGCAGCCAACGGCAGGGGGCTTACGAGCAGTACTTC. This codes for CASSQRQGAYEQYF.

This sequence joins TRBV5-1 and TRBJ2-5; 10 bases agree with TRBD2. Trimming removed 3 bases from V and 5 bases from J; junction bases left unmatched: 4. This CDR3 is 14 amino acids long. Germline V lookup: CDR1 SGHRS, CDR2 YFSETQ. CDR3: CASSSGLAVETQYF. CDR3 bases: TGCGCCAGCAGCTCCGGACTAGCGGTGGAGACCCAGTACTTC.

The V and J genes are TRBV5-1 and TRBJ2-5; TRBD2 agrees at 9 bases. The CDR3 covers 14 residues. After removal of 4 bases from V and 0 bases from J, the junction contained 1 base not matched to a gene. Per the germline V gene, CDR1 is SGHRS and CDR2 is YFSETQ. The CDR3 region is CASSPSGNQETQYF. The CDR3, as DNA: TGCGCCAGCAGCCCTAGCGGGAACCAAGAGACCCAGTACTTC.

This clone was detected once. The genes are TRBV20-1 and TRBJ1-1; no clear D gene. Germline CDR1 and CDR2: DFQATT and SNEGSKA (reference sequence). The CDR3 length is 11 residues. Trimming removed 3 bases at V and 7 bases at J, with 9 bases between. The CDR3 spells CSARLTGEAFF. In DNA, the CDR3 is TGCAGTGCTAGGTTGACGGGTGAAGCTTTCTTT.

This sequence joins TRBV7-2 and TRBJ1-4; a weak D match, TRBD1 (6 bases). The CDR3 is made up of 14 amino acids. V lost 3 bases and J 8 bases, leaving 13 bases between the germline ends. The germline V gene encodes CDR1 SGHTA and CDR2 FQGNSA. The CDR3 region is CASSFLAGQEKLFF. The DNA for the CDR3 is TGTGCCAGCAGCTTCCTAGCAGGACAGGAAAAACTGTTTTTT.

The CDR3 sequence is CAWFPFAGGAGYTF. The CDR3 DNA reads TGTGCCTGGTTCCCATTTGCAGGGGGAGCTGGCTACACCTTC. This chain joins TRBV30 and TRBJ1-2, with 7 bases matching TRBD1. The CDR3 covers 14 residues. The ends lost 5 bases at V and 7 bases at J; junction bases unmatched: 13. Looked up from germline, CDR1 is GTSNPN and CDR2 is SVGIG (reference sequence).

CDR3 DNA: TGTGCCAGCACCAAAGGACAGGGGCTTGGCTACACCTTC. Translation gives CASTKGQGLGYTF. The chain links TRBV9 to TRBJ1-2; TRBD1 matches 9 bases. CDR3 length equals 13 residues. V was clipped by 6 bases and J by 7 bases; unmatched bases: 7. Germline lookup yields CDR1 SGDLS and CDR2 YYNGEE.

V usage is TRBV24-1 and J usage is TRBJ2-5; D possibly corresponds to TRBD2 (7 bases). The V and J ends lost 2 bases and 2 bases respectively, with 14 bases between them. Germline CDR1 KGHDR, CDR2 SFDVKD. The CDR3 contains 16 residues. The chain's CDR3 is CATSDWTAGAQETQYF. CDR3 bases: TGTGCCACCAGTGATTGGACTGCGGGGGCACAAGAGACCCAGTACTTC.

The V and J genes are TRBV25-1 and TRBJ1-6, with a weak D call TRBD1 (6 bases). The CDR3 is 13 residues long. The germline V gene encodes CDR1 MGHDK and CDR2 SYGVNS. V was pared by 2 bases and J by 9 bases, with 8 bases between. The chain's CDR3 is CASSERGSSPLHF. CDR3 nucleotides: TGTGCCAGCAGTGAAAGGGGGAGTTCACCCCTCCACTTT. Based on the CDR3 plus reference TRBV25-1 and TRBJ1-6, the full variable domain is EADIYQTPRYLVIGTGKKITLECSQTMGHDKMYWYQQDPGMELHLIHYSYGVNSTEKGDLSSESTVSRIRTEHFPLTLESARPSHTSQYLCASSERGSSPLHFGNGTRLTVT.

This sequence joins TRBV12-3 or TRBV12-4 and TRBJ2-2; unclear D gene. The germline V and J ends were trimmed by 3 bases and 6 bases, with 8 bases remaining between them. The CDR3 sequence is 13 residues long. The CDR3 loop is CASSFEESGELFF. The CDR3, as DNA: TGTGCCAGCAGTTTTGAGGAGTCCGGGGAGCTGTTTTTT.